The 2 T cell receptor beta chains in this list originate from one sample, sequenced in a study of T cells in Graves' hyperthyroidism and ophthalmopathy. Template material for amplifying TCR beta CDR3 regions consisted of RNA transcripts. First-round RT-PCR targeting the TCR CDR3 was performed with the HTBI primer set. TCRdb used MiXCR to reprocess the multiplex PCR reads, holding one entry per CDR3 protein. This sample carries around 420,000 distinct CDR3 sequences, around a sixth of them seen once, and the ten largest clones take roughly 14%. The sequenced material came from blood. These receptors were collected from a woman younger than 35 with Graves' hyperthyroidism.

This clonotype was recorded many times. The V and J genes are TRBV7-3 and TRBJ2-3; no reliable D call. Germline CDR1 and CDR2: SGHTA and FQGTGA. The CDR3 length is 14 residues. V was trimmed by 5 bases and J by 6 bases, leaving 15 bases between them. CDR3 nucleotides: TGTGCCAGCAGCCCCACCCCCTCCTCGGATACGCAGTATTTT. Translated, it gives CASSPTPSSDTQYF.

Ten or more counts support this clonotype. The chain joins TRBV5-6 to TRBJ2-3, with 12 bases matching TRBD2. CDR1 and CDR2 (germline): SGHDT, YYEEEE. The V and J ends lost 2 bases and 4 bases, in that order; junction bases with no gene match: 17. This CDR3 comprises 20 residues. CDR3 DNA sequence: TGTGCCAGCAGCTTTCTCGGGGCTAGCGGGGGGGCCGGATTTCCAGATACGCAGTATTTT. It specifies CASSFLGASGGAGFPDTQYF.